These 14 T cell receptor beta chains were sequenced from one sample in a study of vaccination effects on CD4 cells after COVID-19 (dated by TCRdb to the early 2020s). The antigens these receptors bind are not known. Library preparation was by the immunoSEQ multiplex PCR assay. The immuneACCESS repertoire file appears here via TCRdb, limited to in-frame rearrangements. These files lack a portion of the clones; in checked studies, under half of the deficit traces to unresolved V genes, and the cause of the others is not known. Counted in this sample were some 40,000 clones; over 60% of them appeared once. 33% of the sample is in the top ten clones. The ViraFEST assay stimulated PBMC with viral peptide pools and then used TCR sequencing to identify antigen-specific CD4+ T cell clonotypes by expansion. After around ten days of culture, CD4+ T cells were isolated with the EasySep CD4+ T cell isolation kit. PCR-confirmed SARS-CoV-2 infection had occurred in convalescent patients between March and December 2020, before the Alpha, Beta and Delta variants emerged in the United States.

The sample consisted of CD4+ T cells from PBMCs cultured with a peptide pool, taken before COVID-19 vaccination. The receptor source for this set is a human donor who had a prior SARS-CoV-2 infection.

The CDR3 sequence: CASSHRTSVEQFF. The CDR3, as DNA: TGCGCCAGCAGCCATAGGACTAGTGTTGAGCAGTTCTTC. The chain carries TRBV4-3 and TRBJ2-1, with 7 bases lining up with TRBD2. V was clipped by 3 bases and J by 9 bases; unmatched bases: 5. The CDR3 extends over 13 amino acids. Germline assignment: CDR1 LGHNA and CDR2 YSLEER.

This clone was counted only a few times. This rearrangement joins TRBV5-1 to TRBJ2-3, with TRBD1 matching over 9 bases. Germline-derived CDR1 and CDR2 are SGHRS and YFSETQ. The CDR3 contains 18 residues. V was clipped by 3 bases and J by 0 bases; unmatched bases: 11. CDR3 sequence: CASSYGQGTYSSTDTQYF. The CDR3 coding sequence is TGCGCCAGCAGCTACGGACAGGGGACCTATTCTAGCACAGATACGCAGTATTTT.

The chain links TRBV30 to TRBJ1-4; unclear D gene. CDR1 and CDR2 (germline): GTSNPN, SVGIG (reference sequence). The V end was cut by 1 base, the J end by 7 bases, with 7 bases between. CDR3 size: 12 residues. CDR3 sequence (DNA): TGTGCCTGGAGTGGGTGGACTGAAAAACTGTTTTTT. Encoded protein: CAWSGWTEKLFF. The full variable domain, rest sourced from reference TRBV30 and TRBJ1-4, is SQTIHQWPATLVQPVGSPLSLECTVEGTSNPNLYWYRQAAGRGLQLLFYSVGIGQISSEVPQNLSASRPQDRQFILSSKKLLLSDSGFYLCAWSGWTEKLFFGSGTQLSVL.

The chain has TRBV5-1 and TRBJ2-3; tentatively, D is TRBD2 (6 bases). Deletions cut 0 bases from V and 4 bases from J, with 9 bases between. Germline loops: CDR1 SGHRS, CDR2 YFSETQ. CDR3 length: 14 residues. The chain's CDR3 is CASSLAGGSDTQYF. DNA of the CDR3: TGCGCCAGCAGCTTGGCTGGGGGGTCAGATACGCAGTATTTT.

This rearrangement joins TRBV5-4 to TRBJ2-7; no reliable D call. The V gene's germline CDR1 is SGHNT and CDR2 YYREEE (reference sequence). The length of the CDR3 is 15 residues. V was cut by 0 bases and J by 0 bases, with 10 bases left in between. The CDR3: CASSLEGRRSYEQYF. The CDR3 DNA reads TGTGCCAGCAGCTTGGAAGGACGACGCTCCTACGAGCAGTACTTC.

The chain is built from TRBV18 and TRBJ2-1; 7 positions match TRBD2. V lost 2 bases and J lost 12; bases outside the gene matches: 7. This CDR3 comprises 13 residues. Germline V gene sequence: CDR1 KGHSH, CDR2 LQKENI. CDR3: CASSPGAGESQFF. The CDR3 nucleotides are TGTGCCAGCTCACCAGGGGCGGGAGAATCGCAGTTCTTC.

V gene TRBV20-1 combines with J gene TRBJ2-7, with 9 bases identical to TRBD2. The CDR3 runs 14 residues. V shed 3 bases and J 6 bases; nucleotides not matched to a gene: 9. From germline, CDR1 is DFQATT and CDR2 SNEGSKA (reference sequence). DNA of the CDR3: TGCAGTGCTAGTGGCGGGAGGGCCCCCGGCGAGCAGTACTTC. It encodes CSASGGRAPGEQYF.

The chain carries TRBV18 and TRBJ1-2; 10 nucleotides align to TRBD1. Germline trimming cut 3 bases from V and 6 bases from J; bases unmatched to any gene: 16. The CDR3 spans 18 residues. CDR1 is KGHSH and CDR2 is LQKENI in the germline V gene. In DNA form, the CDR3 reads TGTGCCAGCTCACCCCCTTCGGGACAGGGGTTTCTGGCTCATGGCTACACCTTC. As protein: CASSPPSGQGFLAHGYTF.

The chain combines TRBV2 with TRBJ1-5, with D maybe TRBD1 (5 bases). This CDR3 is built from 14 residues. V was trimmed by 4 bases and J by 7 bases, leaving 14 bases between them. Germline values: CDR1 SNHLY, CDR2 FYNNEI. CDR3 protein: CASSVVGGSQPQHF. CDR3 in DNA: TGTGCCAGCAGTGTAGTGGGGGGGTCCCAGCCCCAGCATTTT.

This sequence joins TRBV9 and TRBJ1-2; tentative D call: TRBD1 (6 bases). Between the trimmed V and J ends, which lost 0 bases and 5 bases, there was a span of 8 bases. Germline-derived CDR1 and CDR2 are SGDLS and YYNGEE. The CDR3 is 13 amino acids. CDR3 region: CASSVGTAYGYTF. The CDR3 nucleotides are TGTGCCAGCAGCGTAGGGACAGCTTATGGCTACACCTTC. The variable domain in full, completed from reference TRBV9 and TRBJ1-2, reads DSGVTQTPKHLITATGQRVTLRCSPRSGDLSVYWYQQSLDQGLQFLIQYYNGEERAKGNILERFSAQQFPDLHSELNLSSLELGDSALYFCASSVGTAYGYTFGSGTRLTVV.

V gene TRBV20-1 combines with J gene TRBJ2-5; TRBD1 is a possible D gene (5 bases). V was clipped by 3 bases and J by 5 bases, with 13 bases between them. The CDR3 totals 13 residues. CDR1 is DFQATT and CDR2 is SNEGSKA in the germline V gene (reference sequence). The CDR3, as DNA: TGCAGTGCTAGTGTTCCAGGGTGGGAGACCCAGTACTTC. Its translation is CSASVPGWETQYF.

The chain combines TRBV7-3 with TRBJ2-7; maybe TRBD2 (6 bases). Trimming removed 5 bases from V and 5 bases from J, with 13 bases in between. There are 13 residues in the CDR3. The germline gives CDR1 SGHTA, CDR2 FQGTGA. Here the CDR3 reads CASSPTSYDEQYF. Here the CDR3 DNA reads TGTGCCAGCAGCCCGACTAGTTACGACGAGCAGTACTTC.

The V call is TRBV6-5, the J call TRBJ2-7; tentative D call: TRBD1 (5 bases). The germline V gene encodes CDR1 MNHEY and CDR2 SVGAGI. The V and J ends lost 0 bases and 3 bases respectively, with 12 bases between them. This CDR3 spans 15 amino acids. Here the CDR3 DNA reads TGTGCCAGCAGTTACTCCACAGACAGACTCTACGAGCAGTACTTC. Translation: CASSYSTDRLYEQYF.

The chain uses TRBV5-1 and TRBJ1-3; D remains ambiguous. V lost 7 bases and J 4 bases, leaving 15 bases between the germline ends. Germline assignment: CDR1 SGHRS and CDR2 YFSETQ. The CDR3 is 14 amino acids. CDR3 DNA: TGCGCCAGCTACGAGTTGGGGTACGGAAACACCATATATTTT. Translating it yields CASYELGYGNTIYF.